The following is a T cell receptor (beta chain) sequence with its context. Its antigen is not identified. The CDR3 loop spans 18 amino acids. These data originate in a study of OX40 agonist ivuxolimab in advanced cancers. Findings and caveats of the study: There was clonal expansion of CD4+ and CD8+ blood T cells by week 6 at 0.1 to 3.0 mg/kg.

Assay: immunoSEQ multiplex PCR; the TCRdb copy retains only in-frame clones and omits some. Among 25,000 to 30,000 clones listed, 86% were seen once. This clonotype was obtained from an adult with an advanced solid tumor such as melanoma, head and neck, liver or kidney cancer. The chain combines TRBV21-1 with TRBJ1-1; the table calls TRBD1, which could not be checked here. TRBV21-1 is given as a pseudogene. Sample: CD4+ or CD8+ T cells sorted from blood, taken in a trial of the OX40 agonist ivuxolimab. This CDR3 reads CASSNRRGFGRGENEAFF. CDR3 sequence (DNA): TGTGCCAGCAGCAACCGAAGGGGTTTCGGCAGGGGCGAAAACGAAGCTTTCTTT.